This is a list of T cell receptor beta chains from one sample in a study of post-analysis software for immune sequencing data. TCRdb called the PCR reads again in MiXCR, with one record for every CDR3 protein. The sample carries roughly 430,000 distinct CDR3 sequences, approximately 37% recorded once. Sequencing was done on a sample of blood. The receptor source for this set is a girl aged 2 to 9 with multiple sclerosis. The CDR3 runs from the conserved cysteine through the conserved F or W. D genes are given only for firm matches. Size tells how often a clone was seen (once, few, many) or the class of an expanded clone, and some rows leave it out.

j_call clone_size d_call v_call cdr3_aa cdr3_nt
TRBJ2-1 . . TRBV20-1 CSAFDGGLSYNEQFF TGCAGTGCTTTTGACGGGGGCCTCTCCTACAATGAGCAGTTCTTC
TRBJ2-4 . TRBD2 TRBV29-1 CSVDMTGGPKNIQYF TGCAGCGTTGATATGACGGGAGGGCCGAAAAACATTCAGTACTTC
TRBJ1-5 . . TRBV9 CASSNGLLQPQHF TGTGCCAGCAGCAACGGACTACTTCAGCCCCAGCATTTT
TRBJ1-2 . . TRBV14 CASSQRNRPPYGYTF TGTGCCAGCAGCCAACGTAACAGACCTCCCTATGGCTACACCTTC
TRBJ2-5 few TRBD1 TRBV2 CATSRGQAFFQETQYF TGTGCCACCTCCAGGGGACAGGCTTTTTTCCAAGAGACCCAGTACTTC
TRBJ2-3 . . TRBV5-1 CASSRDILTDTQYF TGCGCCAGCAGCCGGGACATCCTCACAGATACGCAGTATTTT
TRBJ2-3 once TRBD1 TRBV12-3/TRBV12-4 CASSTLTGSSTDTQYF TGTGCCAGCAGTACCCTGACAGGGTCTAGCACAGATACGCAGTATTTT
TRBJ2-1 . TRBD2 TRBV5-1 CASSLGTSGGSYNEQFF TGCGCCAGCAGCTTGGGGACTAGCGGGGGTTCCTACAATGAGCAGTTCTTC
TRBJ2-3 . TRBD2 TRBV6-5 CASSFGLAGASTQYF TGTGCCAGCAGTTTTGGACTAGCGGGAGCTAGTACGCAGTATTTT
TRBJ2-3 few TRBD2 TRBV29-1 CSVDSSGGAQGTQYF TGCAGCGTTGATTCGAGCGGGGGAGCCCAGGGTACGCAGTATTTT
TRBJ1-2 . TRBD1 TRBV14 CASRLTDRGGSYTF TGTGCCAGCAGGCTAACCGACAGGGGTGGGAGCTACACCTTC
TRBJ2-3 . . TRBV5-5 CASSFLFWTLDTDTQYF TGTGCCAGCAGCTTCCTGTTTTGGACACTTGACACAGATACGCAGTATTTT
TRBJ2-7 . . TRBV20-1 CSARDRYSTYEQYF TGCAGTGCTAGAGATAGATACAGCACCTACGAGCAGTACTTC
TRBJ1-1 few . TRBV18 CASSTTTENTEAFF TGTGCCAGCTCAACCACAACAGAGAACACTGAAGCTTTCTTT
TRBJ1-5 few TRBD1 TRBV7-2 CASSLDRVNQPQHF TGTGCCAGCAGCTTGGACAGGGTCAATCAGCCCCAGCATTTT
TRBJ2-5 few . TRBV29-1 CSVLYSEGGDRETQYF TGCAGCGTCCTCTACTCCGAAGGGGGGGATCGGGAGACCCAGTACTTC
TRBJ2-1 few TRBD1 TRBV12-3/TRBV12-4 CASSRSGQGAPEQFF TGTGCCAGCAGTCGATCCGGACAGGGGGCGCCTGAGCAGTTCTTC
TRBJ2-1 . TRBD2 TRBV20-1 CSARRGLAGKTRYNEQFF TGCAGTGCTAGAAGGGGACTAGCGGGAAAGACCCGCTACAATGAGCAGTTCTTC
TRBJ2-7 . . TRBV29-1 CSVRGGGDEQYF TGCAGCGTTCGGGGAGGGGGTGACGAGCAGTACTTC
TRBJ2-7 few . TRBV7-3 CASSLTRRYEQYF TGTGCCAGCAGCTTAACTCGACGTTACGAGCAGTACTTC
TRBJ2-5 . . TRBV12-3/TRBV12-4 CASSFGGKETQYF TGTGCCAGCAGTTTTGGAGGAAAAGAGACCCAGTACTTC
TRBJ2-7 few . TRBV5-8 CASSLIRTSYEQYF TGTGCCAGCAGCTTAATCAGGACCTCCTACGAGCAGTACTTC